This T cell receptor (beta chain) was sequenced for a study of identical twins. The cDNA had a unique molecular identifier and a template-switch universal primer site. TCRdb called the 5' RACE reads again in MiXCR, with one record for every CDR3 protein. The table lists about 890,000 distinct CDR3 sequences, about 12% of them singletons. The study's findings and limits: In cord blood, abundant beta clonotypes had fewer insertions; memory showed no trend. Excess twin sharing in beta out-of-frame sequences was weaker.

Germline CDR1 is MGHRA and CDR2 is YSYEKL. V lost 3 bases, J lost 8 bases, and 10 bases lay in between. The CDR3 loop spans 12 amino acids. In this sample, this clonotype turned up many times. Its target is not known. This sample also appeared in a second study, on yellow fever vaccine responses in identical twins.

This chain connects TRBV4-1 to TRBJ1-1, with D possibly being TRBD1 (6 bases). This clonotype originated in a young woman in good health. Input material: PBMCs. The CDR3 DNA follows: TGCGCCAGCAGCCAGCCTCAGGGGGAAGCTTTCTTT. Its translation is CASSQPQGEAFF.